This TCR beta chain was sequenced during a study of identical twins. Findings and limits, study-wide: Cross-sectional statistics, not tracking of the same donors, supported the conclusions.

Template switching added a universal primer site; cDNA carried unique molecular identifiers. TCRdb re-called the 5' RACE reads with MiXCR, one entry per CDR3 protein. The sample has some 1,700,000 distinct CDR3 sequences, around 29% seen once. V was cut by 4 bases and J by 0 bases, with 10 bases left in between. The germline CDR1 and CDR2 sequences are MNHEY and SMNVEV (reference sequence). The CDR3 consists of 14 residues. This clonotype has just a few counts. Its cognate antigen is unknown. Material for sequencing was cord blood. The chain links TRBV27 to TRBJ2-7; D might be TRBD1 (5 bases). The source is a newborn girl in good health. The CDR3 DNA reads TGTGCCAGCAGTTGGGGCGGCTTCTCCTACGAGCAGTACTTC. It yields the protein CASSWGGFSYEQYF.